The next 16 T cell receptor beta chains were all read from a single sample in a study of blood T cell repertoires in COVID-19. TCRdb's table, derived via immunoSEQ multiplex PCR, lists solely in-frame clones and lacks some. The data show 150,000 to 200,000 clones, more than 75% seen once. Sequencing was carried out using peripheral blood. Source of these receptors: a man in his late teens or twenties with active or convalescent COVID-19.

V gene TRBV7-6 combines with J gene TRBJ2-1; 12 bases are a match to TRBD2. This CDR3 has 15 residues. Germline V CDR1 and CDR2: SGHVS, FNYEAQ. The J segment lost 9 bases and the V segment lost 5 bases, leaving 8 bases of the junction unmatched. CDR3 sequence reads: CASSTRTSGMGEQFF. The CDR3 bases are TGTGCCAGCAGCACGAGGACTAGCGGGATGGGTGAGCAGTTCTTC.

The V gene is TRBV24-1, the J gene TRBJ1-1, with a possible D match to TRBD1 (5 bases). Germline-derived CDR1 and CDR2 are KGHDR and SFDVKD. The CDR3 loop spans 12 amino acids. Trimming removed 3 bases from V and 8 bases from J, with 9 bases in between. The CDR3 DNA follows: TGTGCCACCAGTGATGCGGGGCTAGAAGCTTTCTTT. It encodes CATSDAGLEAFF.

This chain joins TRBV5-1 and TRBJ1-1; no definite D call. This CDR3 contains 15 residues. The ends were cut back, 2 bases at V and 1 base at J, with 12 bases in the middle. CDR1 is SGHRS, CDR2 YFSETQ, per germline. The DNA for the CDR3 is TGCGCCAGCAGCTTTAGCGTACGGGGGAACACTGAAGCTTTCTTT. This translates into CASSFSVRGNTEAFF.

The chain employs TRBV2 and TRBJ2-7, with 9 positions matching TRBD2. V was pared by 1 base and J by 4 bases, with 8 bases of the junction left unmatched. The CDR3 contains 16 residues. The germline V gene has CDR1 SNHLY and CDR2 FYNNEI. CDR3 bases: TGTGCCAGCAGTGAAGGGATTCTGCGGGGGGGATACGAGCAGTACGTC. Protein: CASSEGILRGGYEQYV.

CDR3 sequence: CATTTTERGYTDTQYF. The CDR3 DNA is TGTGCCACCACGACAACGGAGCGGGGGTACACAGATACGCAGTATTTT. The chain links TRBV15 to TRBJ2-3; 8 nucleotides align to TRBD2. In germline, CDR1 is LNHNV, CDR2 YYDKDF (reference sequence). The CDR3 consists of 16 residues. The junction had 11 bases not matched to a gene; V was cut back by 7 bases and J by 2 bases.

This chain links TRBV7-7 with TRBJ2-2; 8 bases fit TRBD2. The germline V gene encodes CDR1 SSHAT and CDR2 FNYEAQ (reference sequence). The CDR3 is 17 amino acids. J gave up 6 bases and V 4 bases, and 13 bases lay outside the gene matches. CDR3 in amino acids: CASSSSGREGWAGELFF. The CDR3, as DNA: TGTGCCAGCAGCTCCAGTGGCCGGGAGGGCTGGGCCGGGGAGCTGTTTTTT.

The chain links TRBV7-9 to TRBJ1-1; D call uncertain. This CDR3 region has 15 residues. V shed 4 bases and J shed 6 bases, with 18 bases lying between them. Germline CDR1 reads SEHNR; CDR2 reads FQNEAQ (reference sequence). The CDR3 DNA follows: TGTGCCAGCAGCTCCCCGACTCCCTCGGACTCTGAAGCTTTCTTT. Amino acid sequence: CASSSPTPSDSEAFF.

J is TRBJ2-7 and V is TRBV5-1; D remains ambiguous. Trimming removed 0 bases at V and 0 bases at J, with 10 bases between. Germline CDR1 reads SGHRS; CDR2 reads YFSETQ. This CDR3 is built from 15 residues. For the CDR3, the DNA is TGCGCCAGCAGCTTGGCAGAACGGAGCTCCTACGAGCAGTACTTC. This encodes CASSLAERSSYEQYF. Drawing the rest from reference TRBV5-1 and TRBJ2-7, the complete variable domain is KAGVTQTPRYLIKTRGQQVTLSCSPISGHRSVSWYQQTPGQGLQFLFEYFSETQRNKGNFPGRFSGRQFSNSRSEMNVSTLELGDSALYLCASSLAERSSYEQYFGPGTRLTVT.

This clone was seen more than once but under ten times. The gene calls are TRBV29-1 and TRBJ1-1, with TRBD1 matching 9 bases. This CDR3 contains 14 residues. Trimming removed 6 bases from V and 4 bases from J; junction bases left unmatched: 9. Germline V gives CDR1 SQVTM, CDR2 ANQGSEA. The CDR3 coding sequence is TGCAGCGTAGCAGTACAGGGGGCGGTCACTGAAGCTTTCTTT. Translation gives CSVAVQGAVTEAFF.

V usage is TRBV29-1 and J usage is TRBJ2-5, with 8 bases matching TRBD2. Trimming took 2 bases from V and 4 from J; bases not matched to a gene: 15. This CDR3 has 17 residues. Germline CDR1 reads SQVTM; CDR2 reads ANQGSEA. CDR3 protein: CSVEMAGGPLTGETQYF. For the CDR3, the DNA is TGCAGCGTTGAAATGGCGGGAGGCCCCTTAACAGGAGAGACCCAGTACTTC.

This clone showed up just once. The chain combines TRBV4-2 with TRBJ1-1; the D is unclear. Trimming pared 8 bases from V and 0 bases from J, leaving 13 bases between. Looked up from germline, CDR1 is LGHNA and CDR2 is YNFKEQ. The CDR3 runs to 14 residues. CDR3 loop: CASGPGGMNTEAFF. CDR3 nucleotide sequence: TGTGCCAGCGGGCCAGGAGGAATGAACACTGAAGCTTTCTTT.

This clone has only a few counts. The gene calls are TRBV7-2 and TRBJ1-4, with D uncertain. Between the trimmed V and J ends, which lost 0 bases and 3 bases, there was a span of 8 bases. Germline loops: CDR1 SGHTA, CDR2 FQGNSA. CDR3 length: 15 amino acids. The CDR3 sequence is CASSLAEFANEKLFF. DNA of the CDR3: TGTGCCAGCAGCTTAGCGGAGTTTGCTAATGAAAAACTGTTTTTT.

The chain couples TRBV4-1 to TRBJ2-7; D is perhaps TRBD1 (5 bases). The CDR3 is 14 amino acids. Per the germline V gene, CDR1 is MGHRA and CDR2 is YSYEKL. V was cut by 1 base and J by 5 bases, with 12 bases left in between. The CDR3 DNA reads TGCGCCAGCAGCCAAGCGGAACTACAGGACGAGCAGTACTTC. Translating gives CASSQAELQDEQYF.

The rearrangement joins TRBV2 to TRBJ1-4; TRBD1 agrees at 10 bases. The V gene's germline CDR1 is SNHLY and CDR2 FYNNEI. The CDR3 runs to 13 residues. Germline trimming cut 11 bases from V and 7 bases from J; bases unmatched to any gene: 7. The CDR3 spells CAGSGTGAEKLFF. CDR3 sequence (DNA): TGTGCCGGCTCCGGGACAGGGGCTGAAAAACTGTTTTTT. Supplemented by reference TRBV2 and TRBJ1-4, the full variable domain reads EPEVTQTPSHQVTQMGQEVILRCVPISNHLYFYWYRQILGQKVEFLVSFYNNEISEKSEIFDDQFSVERPDGSNFTLKIRSTKLEDSAMYFCAGSGTGAEKLFFGSGTQLSVL.

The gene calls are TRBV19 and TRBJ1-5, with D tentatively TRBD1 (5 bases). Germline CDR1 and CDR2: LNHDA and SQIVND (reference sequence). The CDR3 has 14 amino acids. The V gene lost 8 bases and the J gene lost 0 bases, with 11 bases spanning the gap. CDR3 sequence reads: CASGFRVSNQPQHF. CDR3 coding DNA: TGTGCCAGTGGGTTCAGGGTTAGCAATCAGCCCCAGCATTTT.

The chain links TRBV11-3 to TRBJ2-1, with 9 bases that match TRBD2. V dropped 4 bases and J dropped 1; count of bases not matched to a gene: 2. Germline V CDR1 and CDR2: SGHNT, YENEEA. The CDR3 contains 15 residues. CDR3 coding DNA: TGTGCCAGCAGCTCTAGCGGGGTTTCCTACAATGAGCAGTTCTTC. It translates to CASSSSGVSYNEQFF.